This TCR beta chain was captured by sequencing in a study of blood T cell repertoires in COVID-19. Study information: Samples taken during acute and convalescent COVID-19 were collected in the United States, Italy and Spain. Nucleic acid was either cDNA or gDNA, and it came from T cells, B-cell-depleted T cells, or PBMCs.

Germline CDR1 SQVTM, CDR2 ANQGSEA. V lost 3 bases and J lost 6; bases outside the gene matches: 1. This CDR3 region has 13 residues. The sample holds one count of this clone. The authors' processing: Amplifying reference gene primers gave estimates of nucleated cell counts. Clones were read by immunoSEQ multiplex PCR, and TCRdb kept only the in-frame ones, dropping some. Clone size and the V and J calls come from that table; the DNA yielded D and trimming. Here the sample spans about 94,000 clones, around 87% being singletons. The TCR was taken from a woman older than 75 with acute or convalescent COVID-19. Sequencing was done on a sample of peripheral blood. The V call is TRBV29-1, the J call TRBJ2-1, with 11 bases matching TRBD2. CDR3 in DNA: TGCAGCGTTGACACTAGCGGGAGCAATGAGCAGTTCTTC. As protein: CSVDTSGSNEQFF.